This entry lists 21 T cell receptor beta chains sequenced from one sample in a study of T cell responses to AZD1222 COVID-19 vaccine. The protocol was immunoSEQ multiplex PCR, while the TCRdb copy is restricted to in-frame clones and leaves out a portion. This sample has 130,000 or so clones; 80% to 90% occur once, and the top ten carry about 2.7%. The sample here was peripheral blood, taken on day 0 of AZD1222 vaccination. Receptors originate from an adult in good health.

The chain has TRBV5-6 and TRBJ1-2, with 8 bases fitting TRBD1. The CDR3 has 14 amino acids. V lost 3 bases and J lost 4; bases outside the gene matches: 5. The germline CDR1 and CDR2 sequences are SGHDT and YYEEEE. CDR3: CASSSTGATYGYTF. CDR3 in DNA: TGTGCCAGCAGCTCGACAGGGGCGACCTATGGCTACACCTTC. Full variable domain (remainder filled in from reference TRBV5-6 and TRBJ1-2): DAGVTQSPTHLIKTRGQQVTLRCSPKSGHDTVSWYQQALGQGPQFIFQYYEEEERQRGNFPDRFSGHQFPNYSSELNVNALLLGDSALYLCASSSTGATYGYTFGSGTRLTVV.

This chain links TRBV6-5 with TRBJ2-7, with TRBD2 as a possible D gene (6 bases). The CDR3 sequence is 11 residues long. Germline V gene sequence: CDR1 MNHEY, CDR2 SVGAGI. V gave up 8 bases and J gave up 1 base, with 6 bases separating them. CDR3 nucleotide sequence: TGTGCCAGCGGGGGGTCCTACGAGCAGTACTTC. Residues: CASGGSYEQYF.

CDR3 coding DNA: TGTGCCAGCAGCAAGCGTTCAGGGTCAACTAATGAAAAACTGTTTTTT. It is translated as CASSKRSGSTNEKLFF. The J gene is TRBJ1-4, the V gene TRBV3-1 (or the pseudogene TRBV3-2); tentative D call: TRBD1 (5 bases). The CDR3 has 16 amino acids. The V and J ends lost 5 bases and 0 bases respectively, with 13 bases between them. Germline CDR1 is LGHDT and CDR2 is YNNKEL (reference sequence).

The CDR3 bases are TGTGCCAGTAGTAGAACCCCATGGGAGCAGTACTTC. This encodes CASSRTPWEQYF. This chain connects TRBV19 to TRBJ2-7; D ambiguous. The CDR3 is 12 residues long. Germline values: CDR1 LNHDA, CDR2 SQIVND (reference sequence). Trimming shortened V by 4 bases and J by 7 bases, and 11 bases separated the two germline ends.

J is TRBJ1-1 and V is TRBV2; 10 nucleotides agree with TRBD1. This CDR3 has 14 amino acids. V gave up 6 bases and J gave up 1 base; unmatched junction bases: 2. Germline CDR1 SNHLY, CDR2 FYNNEI. CDR3: CASRGTGENTEAFF. CDR3 nucleotide sequence: TGTGCCAGCAGAGGGACAGGGGAGAACACTGAAGCTTTCTTT.

There are a few counts of this clone. The chain combines TRBV5-5 with TRBJ1-3; D is unclear. V lost 0 bases to trimming and J lost 0 bases, with 7 bases between them. The CDR3 totals 15 residues. CDR1 and CDR2 (germline): SGHKS, YYEKEE (reference sequence). CDR3 nucleotide sequence: TGTGCCAGCAGCTTGGGACCGAGCTCTGGAAACACCATATATTTT. This codes for CASSLGPSSGNTIYF.

The rearrangement uses TRBV15 and TRBJ2-7; possibly TRBD1 for D (5 bases). Germline V CDR1 and CDR2: LNHNV, YYDKDF (reference sequence). The V end lost 1 base, the J end lost 1 base, and 8 bases lay between the germline ends. The CDR3 loop spans 14 amino acids. CDR3 residues: CATSRGDSSYEQYF. In DNA, the CDR3 is TGTGCCACCAGCAGAGGTGACAGTTCCTACGAGCAGTACTTC.

The chain joins TRBV5-1 to TRBJ2-1, with 13 bases lining up with TRBD2. The CDR3 has 16 amino acids. Losses at the gene ends were 4 bases for V and 7 bases for J; bases not matched to a gene: 8. Germline CDR1 and CDR2: SGHRS and YFSETQ. DNA for the CDR3: TGCGCCAGCAGCCCCTTGACTAGCGGGGGGTTTAATGAGCAGTTCTTC. It yields the protein CASSPLTSGGFNEQFF.

The V and J genes are TRBV21-1 and TRBJ2-1; the DNA was not compared with TRBD2, the D call given in the table. TRBV21-1 is recorded as a pseudogene. The CDR3 contains 14 residues. The CDR3, as DNA: TGTGCCAGCAGCCCCCGCGGTCGACCCAATGAGCAGTTCTTC. This sequence encodes CASSPRGRPNEQFF.

The chain couples TRBV7-2 to TRBJ2-2; D remains ambiguous. The CDR3 is 14 residues long. Trimming took off 8 bases at V and 5 bases at J, with 15 bases between the two ends. The germline V gene has CDR1 SGHTA and CDR2 FQGNSA. CDR3 DNA: TGTGCCAGCGTGGATCAACCTAGGACCGGGGAGCTGTTTTTT. Encoded protein: CASVDQPRTGELFF.

The chain has TRBV19 and TRBJ1-2; D remains ambiguous. The CDR3 covers 14 residues. Germline lookup yields CDR1 LNHDA and CDR2 SQIVND (reference sequence). V lost 7 bases to trimming and J lost 0 bases, with 12 bases between them. The chain's CDR3 is CASTSRTANYGYTF. Written as DNA, the CDR3 is TGTGCCAGTACCTCCAGAACAGCTAACTATGGCTACACCTTC.

This clone was counted between two and nine times. The chain couples TRBV4-3 to TRBJ2-7; D possibly uses TRBD1 or TRBD2 (5 bases each). The CDR3 sequence is 15 residues long. CDR1 is LGHNA and CDR2 is YSLEER in the germline V gene. With 4 bases removed from V and 3 bases from J, the gap between germline ends came to 16 bases. The CDR3 DNA is TGCGCCAGCAGCCCCCAAGGGGCAGGACTCTACGAGCAGTACTTC. Translation gives CASSPQGAGLYEQYF.

The chain carries TRBV5-6 and TRBJ1-4, with D unclear. This CDR3 comprises 16 residues. CDR1 and CDR2 from the germline V gene are SGHDT and YYEEEE. Trimming took off 2 bases at V and 8 bases at J, with 19 bases between the two ends. DNA for the CDR3: TGTGCCAGCAGCTTAGACGGACCCCGGGCCAACGAAAAACTGTTTTTT. Translation: CASSLDGPRANEKLFF.

This chain connects TRBV7-9 to TRBJ1-1; the D gene is possibly TRBD1 (6 bases). This CDR3 is 14 amino acids long. The V end was cut by 5 bases, the J end by 4 bases, with 14 bases between. Germline assignment: CDR1 SEHNR and CDR2 FQNEAQ (reference sequence). The CDR3 nucleotides are TGTGCCAGCAGCGGTGGGTCGGGGGCCACTGAAGCTTTCTTT. This gives the protein CASSGGSGATEAFF.

The V call is TRBV11-2, the J call TRBJ2-1; D is undetermined. Looked up from germline, CDR1 is SGHAT and CDR2 is FQNNGV. This CDR3 comprises 12 residues. Trimming removed 1 base at V and 9 bases at J, with 7 bases between. The CDR3, as DNA: TGTGCCAGCAGCTTAGGAATCCTTGAGCAGTTCTTC. It yields the protein CASSLGILEQFF.

The chain has TRBV5-1 and TRBJ2-2; unclear D gene. There are 13 residues in the CDR3. Looked up from germline, CDR1 is SGHRS and CDR2 is YFSETQ. V gave up 2 bases and J gave up 4 bases, with 6 bases separating them. The CDR3 sequence: CASSLTVTGELFF. The CDR3 coding sequence is TGCGCCAGCAGCTTAACCGTCACCGGGGAGCTGTTTTTT.

The chain combines TRBV7-3 with TRBJ2-3, with TRBD2 matching over 7 bases. The junction had 9 bases not matched to a gene; V was cut back by 5 bases and J by 4 bases. The CDR3 totals 15 residues. CDR1 and CDR2 (germline): SGHTA, FQGTGA. CDR3 nucleotides: TGTGCCAGCAGCCCGACCGCGGGGGTAGCAGATACGCAGTATTTT. It is translated as CASSPTAGVADTQYF.

The J gene is TRBJ1-3, the V gene TRBV28; 9 bases are a match to TRBD1. The CDR3 covers 15 residues. The V gene's germline CDR1 is MDHEN and CDR2 SYDVKM. Trimming cost V 9 bases and J 6 bases; bases outside gene matches: 12. The CDR3 here is CASRPRGQGINTIYF. The CDR3 nucleotides read TGTGCCAGTCGGCCCCGAGGACAGGGGATAAACACCATATATTTT.

J is TRBJ1-4 and V is TRBV6-1; weak D call: TRBD1 (5 bases). This CDR3 has 15 residues. Germline V lookup: CDR1 MNHNS, CDR2 SASEGT. V was clipped by 5 bases and J by 10 bases, with 20 bases between them. The DNA of the CDR3 is TGTGCCAGCAGTACCGCCAGGGCGGGGCGGGGAAAACTGTTTTTT. This codes for CASSTARAGRGKLFF.

This chain joins TRBV19 and TRBJ1-5; D is possibly TRBD1 (5 bases). V was pared by 5 bases and J by 1 base, with 15 bases between. The CDR3 runs to 16 residues. Germline-derived CDR1 and CDR2 are LNHDA and SQIVND (reference sequence). The CDR3 loop is CASSPLMGGSNQPQHF. The CDR3 DNA sequence: TGTGCCAGTAGTCCCCTAATGGGGGGAAGCAATCAGCCCCAGCATTTT.

This sequence joins TRBV5-5 and TRBJ1-2; 7 bases fit TRBD1. The CDR3 is 15 amino acids. With V trimmed by 0 bases and J by 2 bases, 4 bases remained unmatched. Germline CDR1 is SGHKS and CDR2 is YYEKEE (reference sequence). The CDR3 region has the DNA TGTGCCAGCAGCTTGGGACCGACAGGGAACTATGGCTACACCTTC. Protein product: CASSLGPTGNYGYTF.